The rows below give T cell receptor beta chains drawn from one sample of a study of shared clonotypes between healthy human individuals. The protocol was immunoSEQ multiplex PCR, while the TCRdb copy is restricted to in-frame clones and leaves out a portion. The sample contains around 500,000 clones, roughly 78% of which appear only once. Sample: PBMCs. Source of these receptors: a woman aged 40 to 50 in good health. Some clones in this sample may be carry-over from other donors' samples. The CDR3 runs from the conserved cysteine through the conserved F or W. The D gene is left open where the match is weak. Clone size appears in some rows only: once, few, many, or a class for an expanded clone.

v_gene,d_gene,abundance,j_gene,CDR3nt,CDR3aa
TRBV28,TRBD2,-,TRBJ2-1,TGTGCCAGCAGTCCACCAGCGGGAGACTACAATGAGCAGTTCTTC,CASSPPAGDYNEQFF
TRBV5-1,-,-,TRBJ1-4,TGCGCCAGCAGCCCTCAAGTGGGAACTAATGAAAAACTGTTTTTT,CASSPQVGTNEKLFF
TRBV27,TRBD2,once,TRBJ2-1,TGTGCCACCAGCGGGACTAGCGGGAACGGTGAGCAGTTCTTC,CATSGTSGNGEQFF
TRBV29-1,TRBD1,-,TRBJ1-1,TGCAGCGTTGAAGATCTGGGTAGACAGGGGGGCACTGAAGCTTTCTTT,CSVEDLGRQGGTEAFF
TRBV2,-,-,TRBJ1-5,TGTGCCAGCATGGGGTGGGACGCACGTTCCCAGCATTTT,CASMGWDARSQHF
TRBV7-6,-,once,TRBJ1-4,TGTGCCAGCAGCTTAGGGGGGTGGGAAAAACTGTTTTTT,CASSLGGWEKLFF
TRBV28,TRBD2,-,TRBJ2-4,TGTGCCAGCAGTCCGGGACTAGCGGGACGACTAGCCAAAAACATTCAGTACTTC,CASSPGLAGRLAKNIQYF
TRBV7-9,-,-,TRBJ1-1,TGTGCCAGCAGCCAAGGGGACACTCACACCAACACTGAAGCTTTCTTT,CASSQGDTHTNTEAFF
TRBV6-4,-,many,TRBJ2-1,TGTGCCAGCAGTGACTTCGGGAGAGGGGGGGACAATGAGCAGTTCTTC,CASSDFGRGGDNEQFF
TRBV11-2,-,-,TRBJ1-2,TGTGCCAGCAGCCCGTTGGAATCCGGTTATGGCTACACCTTC,CASSPLESGYGYTF
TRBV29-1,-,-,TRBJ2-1,TGCAGCGCTCCGGGCCCGGCCTACAATGAGCAGTTCTTC,CSAPGPAYNEQFF
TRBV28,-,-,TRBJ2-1,TGTGCCAGCAGTTCGCCTCGGCGTACCTACAATGAGCAGTTCTTC,CASSSPRRTYNEQFF
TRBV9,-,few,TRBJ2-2,TGTGCCAGCAGGGGACTCAACACCGGGGAGCTGTTTTTT,CASRGLNTGELFF
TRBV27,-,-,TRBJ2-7,TGTGCCAGCAGTTTAGCGGACACCTTCGGGGAGCAGTACTTC,CASSLADTFGEQYF
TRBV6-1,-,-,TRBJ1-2,TGTGCCAACCGGGGACTGAGTACTTATGGCTACACCTTC,CANRGLSTYGYTF
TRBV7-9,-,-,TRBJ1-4,TGTGCCAGCAGCTTAGGGGGCAGACGAGAAAAACTGTTTTTT,CASSLGGRREKLFF
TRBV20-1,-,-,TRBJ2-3,TGCAGTGCTAGCGTTGGGGATACGCAGTATTTT,CSASVGDTQYF
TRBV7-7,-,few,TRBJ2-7,TGTGCCAGCAGCGCCCAACAGGGATCCGAGCAGTACTTC,CASSAQQGSEQYF
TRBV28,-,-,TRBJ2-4,TGTGCCAGCAGTCAGGATCTAGCCAAAAACATTCAGTACTTC,CASSQDLAKNIQYF
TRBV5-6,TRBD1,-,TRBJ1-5,TGTGCCAGCAGCTTGTGGACAGGGAGCAATCAGCCCCAGCATTTT,CASSLWTGSNQPQHF
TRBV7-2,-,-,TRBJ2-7,TGTGCCAGCAGCTTAGAAGGAGGAAGAGTGGCCTACGAGCAGTACTTC,CASSLEGGRVAYEQYF
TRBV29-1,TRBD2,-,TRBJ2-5,TGCAGCGTTGGATTAGCGGGAGAGAGAAGGCAGTACTTC,CSVGLAGERRQYF
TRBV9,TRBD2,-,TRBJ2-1,TGTGCCAGCACCGTAGGGGGGACTAGCGGGAGGGATGAGCAGTTCTTC,CASTVGGTSGRDEQFF
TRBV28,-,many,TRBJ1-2,TGTGCCAGCAAGGGAACCGCTTATGGCTACACCTTC,CASKGTAYGYTF
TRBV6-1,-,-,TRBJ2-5,TGTGCCAGCAGTGAGACCCTGGCCCTCACAGGGGAGACCCAGTACTTC,CASSETLALTGETQYF
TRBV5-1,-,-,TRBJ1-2,TGCGCCAGCAGCCTGGAACAGCTCCATGGCTACACCTTC,CASSLEQLHGYTF
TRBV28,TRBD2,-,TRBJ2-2,TGTGCCAGCAGCACGAGAGCGGGAGGTTACACCGGGGAGCTGTTTTTT,CASSTRAGGYTGELFF
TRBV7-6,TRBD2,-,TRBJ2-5,TGTGCCAGCAGCCCCCCTTCGCGGGAGGGCCTGTTCGAGACCCAGTACTTC,CASSPPSREGLFETQYF
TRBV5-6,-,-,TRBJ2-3,TGTGCCAGCAGCTTGTTTGGGGGCGTAAGCACAGATACGCAGTATTTT,CASSLFGGVSTDTQYF
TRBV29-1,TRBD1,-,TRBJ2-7,TGCAGCGTTCAAATACAGGGGATCGGCGAGCAGTACTTC,CSVQIQGIGEQYF
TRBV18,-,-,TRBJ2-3,TGTGCCAGCTCACCACCGGGTCTGAGGGATACGCAGTATTTT,CASSPPGLRDTQYF
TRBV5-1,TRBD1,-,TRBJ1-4,TGCGCCAGCAGCTCGACAGGGGGCGGTAATGAAAAACTGTTTTTT,CASSSTGGGNEKLFF
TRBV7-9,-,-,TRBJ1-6,TGTGCCAGCAGCTTGGCCGATTCACCCCTCCACTTT,CASSLADSPLHF
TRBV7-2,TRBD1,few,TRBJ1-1,TGTGCCAGCAGCCCCCAGAACAGGGGGCGTTTTAGGGTCAACACTGAAGCTTTCTTT,CASSPQNRGRFRVNTEAFF
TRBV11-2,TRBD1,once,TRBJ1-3,TGTGCCAGCAGCTTAACAGGGGCTGGAAACACCATATATTTT,CASSLTGAGNTIYF
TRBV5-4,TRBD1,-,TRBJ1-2,TGTGCCAGCAGCACCGGACAGGCCAACTATGGCTACACCTTC,CASSTGQANYGYTF
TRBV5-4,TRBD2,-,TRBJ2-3,TGTGCCAGCAGCTCCTTACTAGCGGGATTTACAGATACGCAGTATTTT,CASSSLLAGFTDTQYF
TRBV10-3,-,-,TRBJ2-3,TGTGCCTCCAAAGCGGAAACTACGCAGTATTTT,CASKAETTQYF
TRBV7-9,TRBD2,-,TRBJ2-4,TGTGCCAGCAGCTCAGGACTAGCGAGGGGGAAAAACATTCAGTACTTC,CASSSGLARGKNIQYF
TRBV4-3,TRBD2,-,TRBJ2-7,TGCGCCAGCAGCCCCGGGACTAGCGGGAACTACGAGCAGTACTTC,CASSPGTSGNYEQYF
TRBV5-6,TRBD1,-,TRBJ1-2,TGTGCCAGCAGGAGGACAGGGCAAGGCTATGGCTACACCTTC,CASRRTGQGYGYTF
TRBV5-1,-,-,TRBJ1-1,TGCGCCAGCAGCTTGGGGGGAGGCACTGAAGCTTTCTTT,CASSLGGGTEAFF
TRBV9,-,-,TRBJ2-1,TGTGCCAGCAGCGTAGGGAACTTAAACAATGAGCAGTTCTTC,CASSVGNLNNEQFF
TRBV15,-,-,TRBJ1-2,TGTGCCACCAGCAGAGATGTGTCTGTTAACTATGGCTACACCTTC,CATSRDVSVNYGYTF
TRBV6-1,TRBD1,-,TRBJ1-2,TGTGCCAGCAGTGAAGCGGACAGGTTCTATGGCTACACCTTC,CASSEADRFYGYTF
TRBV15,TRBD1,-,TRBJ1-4,TGTGCCACCAGGACGAGACAGGGGGCGCGGTCGACTAATGAAAAACTGTTTTTT,CATRTRQGARSTNEKLFF
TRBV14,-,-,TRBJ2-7,TGTGCCAGCAGCCAAGAGGGGGGACTCCTATACGAGCAGTACTTC,CASSQEGGLLYEQYF
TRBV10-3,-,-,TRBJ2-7,TGTGCCATCGGGGACGGAATCGACCGGGACTACGAGCAGTACTTC,CAIGDGIDRDYEQYF
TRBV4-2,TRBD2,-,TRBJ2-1,TGTGCCAGCAGCCATAATAGCGGGAGTTACAATGAGCAGTTCTTC,CASSHNSGSYNEQFF
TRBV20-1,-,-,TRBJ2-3,TGCAGTGCTAGTGTTCGTACGCAGTATTTT,CSASVRTQYF
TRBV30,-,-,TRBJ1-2,TGTGCCTGGAGTCCTAACATCGACAAAAACTATGGCTACACCTTC,CAWSPNIDKNYGYTF
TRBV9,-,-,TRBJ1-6,TGTGCCAGCAGCGTAGGGCAGACAGGCCTGAATTCACCCCTCCACTTT,CASSVGQTGLNSPLHF
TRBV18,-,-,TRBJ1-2,TGTGCCAGCTCACCTCCCCCGGGGAGTACTAACTATGGCTACACCTTC,CASSPPPGSTNYGYTF
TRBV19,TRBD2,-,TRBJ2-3,TGTGCCAGTAGACTAGCGGGAGTGCCAGATACGCAGTATTTT,CASRLAGVPDTQYF
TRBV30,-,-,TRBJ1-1,TGTGCCTGGACACAGGGCGCTTTAGCTTTCTTT,CAWTQGALAFF
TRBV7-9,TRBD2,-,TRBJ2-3,TGTGCCAGCAGCGAAGCGGGGGGGGCTAGCACAGATACGCAGTATTTT,CASSEAGGASTDTQYF
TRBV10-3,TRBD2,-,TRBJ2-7,TGTGCCATCAGTGATTTAGCGGGTCATGAGCAGTACTTC,CAISDLAGHEQYF
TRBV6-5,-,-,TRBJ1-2,TGTGCCAGCAGTTACGGGGGGATCTATGGCTACACCTTC,CASSYGGIYGYTF
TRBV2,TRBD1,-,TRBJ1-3,TGTGCCAGCAGCCGACAGGGGGATGGAAACACCATATATTTT,CASSRQGDGNTIYF